The T cell receptor (beta chain) described here comes from a study of OX40 agonist ivuxolimab in advanced cancers. Study results and limitations: Specificity for antigen went undetermined in the expanded peripheral T cells. Dosing at 0.1 to 3.0 mg/kg was accompanied by clonal expansion of CD4+ and CD8+ blood T cells by week 6.

The CDR3 is 13 amino acids. V was pared by 6 bases and J by 5 bases, with 13 bases between. CDR1 and CDR2 from the germline V gene are SGHAT and FQNNGV. Data came from immunoSEQ multiplex PCR; TCRdb stores just in-frame clones and leaves some out. Found here are 61,000 or so clones, around 82% of them singletons; the top ten hold around 2.1%. In regard to this clone: Its matching antigen is unknown.

This clonotype was sampled from an adult with an advanced solid tumor such as melanoma, head and neck, liver or kidney cancer. This chain uses TRBV11-2 with TRBJ2-5; D might be TRBD1 (5 bases). The sample consisted of CD4+ or CD8+ T cells sorted from blood, taken in a trial of the OX40 agonist ivuxolimab. DNA for the CDR3: TGTGCCAGCAGGGTAGGGGCGACGGAGACCCAGTACTTC. Its protein product is CASRVGATETQYF. The variable domain in full, completed from reference TRBV11-2 and TRBJ2-5, reads EAGVAQSPRYKIIEKRQSVAFWCNPISGHATLYWYQQILGQGPKLLIQFQNNGVVDDSQLPKDRFSAERLKGVDSTLKIQPAKLEDSAVYLCASRVGATETQYFGPGTRLLVL.